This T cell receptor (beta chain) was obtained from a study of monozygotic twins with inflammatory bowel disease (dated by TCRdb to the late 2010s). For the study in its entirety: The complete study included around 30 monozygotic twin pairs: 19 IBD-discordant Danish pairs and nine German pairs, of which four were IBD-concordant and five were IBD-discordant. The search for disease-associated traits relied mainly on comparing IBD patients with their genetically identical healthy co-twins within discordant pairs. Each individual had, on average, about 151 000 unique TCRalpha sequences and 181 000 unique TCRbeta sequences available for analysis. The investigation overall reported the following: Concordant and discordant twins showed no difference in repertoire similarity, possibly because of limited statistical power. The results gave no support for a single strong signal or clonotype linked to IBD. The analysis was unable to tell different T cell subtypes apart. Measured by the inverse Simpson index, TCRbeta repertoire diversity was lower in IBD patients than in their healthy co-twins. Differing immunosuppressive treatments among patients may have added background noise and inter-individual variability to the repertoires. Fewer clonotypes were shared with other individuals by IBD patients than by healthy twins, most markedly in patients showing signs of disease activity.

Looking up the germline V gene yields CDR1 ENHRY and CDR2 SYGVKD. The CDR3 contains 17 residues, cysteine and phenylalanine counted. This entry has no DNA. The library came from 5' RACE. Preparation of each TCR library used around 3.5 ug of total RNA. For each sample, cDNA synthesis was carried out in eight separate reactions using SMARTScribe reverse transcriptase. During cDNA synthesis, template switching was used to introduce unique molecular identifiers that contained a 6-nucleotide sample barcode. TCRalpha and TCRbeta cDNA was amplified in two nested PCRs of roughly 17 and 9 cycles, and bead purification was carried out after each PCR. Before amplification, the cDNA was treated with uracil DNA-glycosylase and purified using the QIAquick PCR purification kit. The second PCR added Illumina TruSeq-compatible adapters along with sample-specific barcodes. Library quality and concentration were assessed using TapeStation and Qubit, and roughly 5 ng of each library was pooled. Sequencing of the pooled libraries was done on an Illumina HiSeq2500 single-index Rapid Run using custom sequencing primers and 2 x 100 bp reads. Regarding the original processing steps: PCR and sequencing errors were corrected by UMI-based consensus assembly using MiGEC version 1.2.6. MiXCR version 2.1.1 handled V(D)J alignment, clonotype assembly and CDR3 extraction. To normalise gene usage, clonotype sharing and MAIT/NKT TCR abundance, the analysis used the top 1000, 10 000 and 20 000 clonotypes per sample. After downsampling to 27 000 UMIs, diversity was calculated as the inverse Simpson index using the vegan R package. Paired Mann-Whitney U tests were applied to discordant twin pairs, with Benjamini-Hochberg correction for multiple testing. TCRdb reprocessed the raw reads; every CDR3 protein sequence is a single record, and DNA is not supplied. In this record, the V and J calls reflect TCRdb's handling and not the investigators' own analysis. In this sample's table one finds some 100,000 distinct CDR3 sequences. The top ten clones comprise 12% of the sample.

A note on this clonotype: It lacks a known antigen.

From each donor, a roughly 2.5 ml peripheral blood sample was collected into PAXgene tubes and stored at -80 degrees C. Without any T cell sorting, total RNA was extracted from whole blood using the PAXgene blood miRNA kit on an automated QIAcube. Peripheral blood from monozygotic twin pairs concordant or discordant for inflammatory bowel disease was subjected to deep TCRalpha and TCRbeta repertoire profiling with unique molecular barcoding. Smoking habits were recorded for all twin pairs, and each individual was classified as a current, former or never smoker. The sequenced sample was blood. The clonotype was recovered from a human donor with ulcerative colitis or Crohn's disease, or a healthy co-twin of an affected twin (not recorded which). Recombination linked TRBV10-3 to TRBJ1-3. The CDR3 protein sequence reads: CAISESMEPLSGNTIYF.